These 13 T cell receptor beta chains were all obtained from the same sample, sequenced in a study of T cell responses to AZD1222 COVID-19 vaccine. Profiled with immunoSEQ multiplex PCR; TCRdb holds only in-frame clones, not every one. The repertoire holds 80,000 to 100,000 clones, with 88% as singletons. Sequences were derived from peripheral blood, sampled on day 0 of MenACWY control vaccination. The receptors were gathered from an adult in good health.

CDR3 amino acids: CASSFSVNGLGNQPQHF. In DNA form, the CDR3 reads TGTGCCAGCAGCTTTAGCGTAAATGGTTTGGGGAATCAGCCCCAGCATTTT. V usage is TRBV5-6 and J usage is TRBJ1-5; D is ambiguous. The germline V gene encodes CDR1 SGHDT and CDR2 YYEEEE. The length of the CDR3 is 17 residues. V was clipped by 2 bases and J by 4 bases, with 19 bases between them.

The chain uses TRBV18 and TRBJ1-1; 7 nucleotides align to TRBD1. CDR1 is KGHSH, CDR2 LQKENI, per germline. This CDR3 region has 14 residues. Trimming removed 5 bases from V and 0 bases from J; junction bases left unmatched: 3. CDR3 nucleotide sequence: TGTGCCAGCTCAACCGACAGGGTGAACACTGAAGCTTTCTTT. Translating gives CASSTDRVNTEAFF.

The CDR3 DNA follows: TGTGCCAGCAGCCAAGACCGGACAGCCTACTACGAGCAGTACTTC. Amino acids: CASSQDRTAYYEQYF. V and J are TRBV3-1 (or the pseudogene TRBV3-2) and TRBJ2-7, with a possible D match to TRBD1 (6 bases). Germline CDR1 LGHDT, CDR2 YNNKEL (reference sequence). This CDR3 region has 15 residues. The ends were cut back, 0 bases at V and 3 bases at J, with 12 bases in the middle.

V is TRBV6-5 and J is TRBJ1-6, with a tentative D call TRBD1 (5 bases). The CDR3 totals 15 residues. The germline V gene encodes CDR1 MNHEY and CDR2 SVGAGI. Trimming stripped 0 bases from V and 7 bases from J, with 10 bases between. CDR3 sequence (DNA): TGTGCCAGCAGTTACTCGGGACTCGGAAATTCACCCCTCCACTTT. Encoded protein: CASSYSGLGNSPLHF.

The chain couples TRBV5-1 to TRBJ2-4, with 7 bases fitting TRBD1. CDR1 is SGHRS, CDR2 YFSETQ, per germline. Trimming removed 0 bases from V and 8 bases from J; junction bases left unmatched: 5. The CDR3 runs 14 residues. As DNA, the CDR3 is TGCGCCAGCAGCTTGGGACAGGGTTTAGACATTCAGTACTTC. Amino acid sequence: CASSLGQGLDIQYF.

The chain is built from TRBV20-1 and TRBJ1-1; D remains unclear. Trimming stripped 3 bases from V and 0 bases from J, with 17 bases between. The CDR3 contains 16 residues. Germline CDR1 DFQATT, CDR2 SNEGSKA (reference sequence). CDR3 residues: CSASTDPPFLNTEAFF. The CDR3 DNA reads TGCAGTGCTAGTACGGACCCTCCTTTTTTGAACACTGAAGCTTTCTTT.

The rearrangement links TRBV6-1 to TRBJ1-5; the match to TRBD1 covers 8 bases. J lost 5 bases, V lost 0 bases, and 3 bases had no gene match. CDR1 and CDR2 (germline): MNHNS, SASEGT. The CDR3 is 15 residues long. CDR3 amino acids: CASSEAGQGYQPQHF. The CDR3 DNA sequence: TGTGCCAGCAGTGAAGCAGGACAGGGTTATCAGCCCCAGCATTTT.

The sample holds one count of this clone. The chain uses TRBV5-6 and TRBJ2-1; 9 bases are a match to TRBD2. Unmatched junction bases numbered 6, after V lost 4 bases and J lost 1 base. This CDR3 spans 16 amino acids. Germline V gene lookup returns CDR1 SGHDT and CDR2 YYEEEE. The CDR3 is CASSAGGPVSYNEQFF. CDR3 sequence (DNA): TGTGCCAGCAGCGCGGGGGGGCCGGTGTCCTACAATGAGCAGTTCTTC.

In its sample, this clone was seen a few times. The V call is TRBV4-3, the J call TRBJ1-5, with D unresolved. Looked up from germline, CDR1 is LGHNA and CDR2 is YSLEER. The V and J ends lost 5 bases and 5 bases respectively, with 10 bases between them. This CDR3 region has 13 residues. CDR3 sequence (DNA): TGCGCCAGCAGCTTTGACCGAGATCAGCCCCAGCATTTT. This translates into CASSFDRDQPQHF.

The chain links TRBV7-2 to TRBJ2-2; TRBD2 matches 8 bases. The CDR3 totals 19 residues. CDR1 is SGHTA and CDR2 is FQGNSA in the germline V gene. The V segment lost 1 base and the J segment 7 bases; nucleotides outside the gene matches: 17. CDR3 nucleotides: TGTGCCAGCAGCTTAGGGACCGGGATTAGGACTAGCAGAAACGGGGAGCTGTTTTTT. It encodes CASSLGTGIRTSRNGELFF.

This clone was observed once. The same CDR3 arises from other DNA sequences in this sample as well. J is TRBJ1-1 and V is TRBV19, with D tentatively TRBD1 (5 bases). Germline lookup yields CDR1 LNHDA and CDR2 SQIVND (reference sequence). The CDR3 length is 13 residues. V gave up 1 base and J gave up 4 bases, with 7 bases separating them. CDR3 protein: CASSIAGGTEAFF. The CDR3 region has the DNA TGTGCCAGTAGTATAGCCGGGGGCACTGAAGCTTTCTTT.

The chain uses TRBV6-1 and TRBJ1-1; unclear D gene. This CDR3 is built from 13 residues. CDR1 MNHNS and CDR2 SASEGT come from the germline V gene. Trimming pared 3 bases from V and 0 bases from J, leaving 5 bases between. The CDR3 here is CASSDNMNTEAFF. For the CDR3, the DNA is TGTGCCAGCAGTGACAACATGAACACTGAAGCTTTCTTT.

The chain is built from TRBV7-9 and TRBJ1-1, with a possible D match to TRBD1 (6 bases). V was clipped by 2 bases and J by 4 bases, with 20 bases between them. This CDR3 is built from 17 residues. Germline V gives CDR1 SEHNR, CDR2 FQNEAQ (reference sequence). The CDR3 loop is CASSLQGGTAWGTEAFF. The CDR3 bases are TGTGCCAGCAGCTTACAAGGGGGGACCGCTTGGGGCACTGAAGCTTTCTTT.